One T cell receptor (beta chain) is described in this entry. This clone was seen only a few times. No antigen is known for it. Base qualities are missing; no much larger clone stands one base away. To prepare the library, the immunoSEQ multiplex PCR assay was applied. A mixture of 60 forward primers for TCR Vbeta segments and 13 reverse primers for TCR Jbeta segments was used in the multiplex PCR. The CDR3 region of rearranged TCR beta genes was amplified from genomic DNA by a multiplex PCR assay. On the Illumina HiSeq System, the amplified TCR beta libraries were sequenced as 87-base-pair reads. The paper's data handling went like this. In a later analysis, some 80 million unique TCR beta chains were counted across the 500 to 700 repertoires, and around 10 million of these chains were shared by at least two donors. Raw reads were error-corrected and collapsed into unique sequences by a nearest-neighbor algorithm in which closely related sequences were merged to remove PCR and sequencing errors. CDR3 sequences were aligned to IMGT reference sequences to assign V, D and J gene segments. For a sequence to be retained, a match of at least six nucleotides was required to both a V gene segment and a J gene segment. A rearrangement was called productive if the CDR3 had no stop codons and remained in frame with V and J, and every other rearrangement was called non-productive. CDR3 was defined according to IMGT convention as the region running from the second conserved V-encoded cysteine to the conserved J-encoded phenylalanine. The earlier analysis of about 590 of the donors excluded sequences that lacked an unambiguous match to a single V gene segment. In an earlier analysis of 587 of the donors, V segments were called functional above 56.7% productive rearrangements and were called segregating when the between-donor standard deviation exceeded 5%. To diagnose cytomegalovirus status from the catalog of TCR beta chain sequences, a statistical classification framework was built. In a later analysis, TCR nucleotide sequences were compared against IMGT/GENE-DB human TR gene sequences so that V and J genes could be assigned. A later analysis assigned CDR3 sequences and most-parsimonious VDJ recombination scenarios with the TCRdist pipeline. A later analysis defined each TCR beta chain by its CDR3 amino acid sequence plus V-gene family, and excluded reads lacking a unique V-gene family. In a later analysis, 500 to 650 highly shared, low-generation-probability nucleotide sequences were removed to address suspected cross-contamination and a sequencing artifact. In a later analysis, a clonal expansion index for each public chain was calculated from normalized within-repertoire ranks of inferred template counts. A later analysis computed generation probabilities with a VDJ recombination model fitted to out-of-frame rearrangements, and checked the results against IGoR. Hypergeometric tests were used in a later analysis to score TCR-TCR, TCR-HLA and TCR-CMV co-occurrence, with a repertoire-size bias correction applied to the TCR pairs. A later analysis estimated false discovery rates by permuting HLA or CMV assignments 20 times. In a later analysis, co-occurring TCRs were grouped using DBSCAN, and TCRdist sequence similarity was added for clustering within HLA-allele-positive subsets. For co-occurrence clustering, repertoires with fewer than 30,000 or more than 120,000 public chains were excluded, along with five repertoires with anomalous nucleotide sharing. Drawn from immuneACCESS, this table holds only the in-frame rearrangements with V and J called that TCRdb kept. Clones are partly lost; checked studies trace under half to an unresolved V gene and leave the rest unexplained. V, J and clone size derive from that table, while D and trimming were established from the DNA sequence. The sample contains around 100,000 clones, 70% to 85% of them found a single time. The ten largest clones represent 2.5% of the sample.

The record originates from a study of cytomegalovirus exposure and HLA in healthy donors (dated by TCRdb to about 2017). Regarding the research as a whole: In an earlier analysis of 450 to 750 of the donors, 276 Gb of sequence data and 90 million to 130 million unique TCR beta sequences from some 170 million T cells were reported. An early release that covered fewer than 750 HLA-typed donors contained around 330 gigabases of sequencing data and tens of millions of unique TCR sequences. Of the roughly 400 genotyped donors, 65% to 90% were placed in the genetic ancestry cluster associated with self-reported Caucasian donors. The aim of the study was to test whether cataloging public T cell receptors could identify signatures of past pathogen exposure. The study used immunosequencing to profile the T cell repertoires of 666 subjects and linked those repertoires to cytomegalovirus serostatus. Along with the roughly 700-subject first cohort, a separate validation cohort of over a hundred different subjects was used. The study combined high-throughput TCR immunosequencing, statistical association of individual TCRs with disease status, and machine learning to predict cytomegalovirus infection status. A later analysis re-analyzed previously published TCR beta repertoires from 550 to 700 donors and added high-resolution HLA genotyping to study TCR occurrence patterns. Rather than drawing on any new phenotypic data, the later analysis identified candidate immune exposures from TCR beta sequences and the way those sequences occurred across donors. In an earlier analysis of 587 of the donors, high-throughput TCR beta sequencing was used to judge whether each TCR beta V gene segment behaved as functional or pseudogenic. Alongside the repertoire data, information on donor age, sex, ethnicity and CMV serostatus was compiled. A later genetic analysis used genome-wide SNP genotypes for about 65% of the roughly 670 donors, treating that subset as a discovery cohort. All discovery cohort repertoires had been generated using a single sequencing platform. HLA typing included class I and class II loci at four-digit resolution. The number of typed donors differed by locus: about 629-630 for A, B, C, DRB1 and DQB1; some 500 for DQA1; 606 for DPA1; and roughly 490 for DPB1. A handful of DR-DQ haplotypes were handled as single units for association and clustering because linkage in the cohort was strong. Across roughly 420 genotyped donors of the cohort, an average of approximately 220,000 unique TCR beta nucleotide sequences per donor were sequenced, and approximately 19% of those sequences were non-productive.

As encoded in the germline V gene (reference sequence), CDR1 is SGHNT while CDR2 is YYREEE. The CDR3 goes from the cysteine to the phenylalanine over 15 residues. Only the CDR3 DNA is retained, 45 bases long and in frame from the first base. V ends up 4 bases short and J 10 bases short, with an unmatched junction base count of 8. Here is what the overall study found, with its caveats: A later analysis associated 16,951 TCR beta sequences with specific HLA alleles at a false discovery rate of 0.05. A further reported finding was that TCR beta sequences accurately predicted the HLA-A and HLA-B alleles for most subjects in the first cohort. Compared with equally common non-associated chains, HLA-associated TCR beta chains in a later analysis were more clonally expanded and had lower generation probabilities. While some public TCRs were present in many individuals, most TCR sequences turned up only very rarely across donors. CMV serostatus was the only immune exposure information available for the cohort. When HLA alleles, especially DR and DQ, strongly co-occurred, TCR associations were difficult to assign to individual alleles. Some IMGT-functional V segments, including TRBV6-2 and TRBV6-3, could not be told apart with the 87-base-pair reads, so those segments were excluded. According to a later analysis, most CMV-associated TCR beta chains appeared to be HLA-restricted, and the HLA associations seemed to be driven largely by CMV exposure. In an earlier analysis of around 600 of the donors, most TCR beta V segments were observed in productive rearrangements about 87% or about 30% of the time, broadly matching IMGT annotations. In a later analysis, the rate of TCR association differed among HLA loci, with DRB1 alleles having the most associated TCRs and HLA-C alleles having the fewest. The authors suggested that the approach could potentially be extended to other disease states and immunological phenotypes. A later genetic analysis reported fewer N-insertions in productive TCRs among donors in an Asian-associated ancestry cluster than the roughly 640-donor mean. Presence/absence analyses assumed roughly uniform sequencing depth across donors, an assumption that may not hold. A few of the identified cytomegalovirus-associated TCR beta chains were confirmed in vitro to be specific for cytomegalovirus antigens. This cohort had only TCR beta chains sequenced, and the lack of alpha or paired-chain data limited which features could be detected. Because HLA typing was unavailable for some donors at each locus, only the typed subset was used in association tests. Cytomegalovirus status was reported to be diagnosed by the classifier with high specificity and sensitivity in both the original and validation cohorts. Several of the top co-occurrence clusters appeared to be linked to parvovirus B19, influenza, CMV and Epstein-Barr virus, according to a later analysis. Because counts were too low, roughly 16 rarely observed V segments, including chromosome 9 orphons, were left out of the earlier analysis of 500 to 650 of the donors. In a later genetic analysis, a missense DCLRE1C variant was associated with V-gene and J-gene trimming of TCR beta chains, and the association was replicated in an independent cohort. The study gave a list of about 170 TCR beta chains associated with cytomegalovirus. Correlated functional status among segregating V segments might reflect linkage disequilibrium, but an unknown experimental factor could not be ruled out. The sequencing pipeline was judged likely to have produced a cluster of highly shared sequence variants as a technical artifact.

The cohort consisted of 600 to 750 healthy bone marrow donors. All cohort members were sampled while nominally healthy, although unrecorded immune exposures were likely present. The donor tested CMV seronegative and was one of the 352 seronegative cohort members. Each donor provided a peripheral blood sample, and peripheral blood mononuclear cells were used for TCR beta sequencing. Genomic DNA extraction from the blood cell samples was performed with the Qiagen DNeasy Blood Extraction Kit. Material for sequencing was PBMCs. The chain is assembled from TRBV5-4 and TRBJ2-1, and TRBD2 matches 13 of the central bases. This sequence originates from a woman aged 18-35 years in good health and CMV-seronegative. DNA sequence: TGTGCCAGCAGCCCTGGACTAGCGGGAGAAAAAGAGCAGTTCTTC. Its translation reads: CASSPGLAGEKEQFF.